The 8 T cell receptor beta chains below all came from one sample that was sequenced in a study of CD8 T cells in ankylosing spondylitis. MiXCR, run by TCRdb on the 5' RACE reads, gives a single entry per CDR3 protein. The data contain roughly 200,000 distinct CDR3 sequences, around 24% of them singletons. What was sequenced was blood, either unsorted or a sorted T cell fraction (not recorded which). The receptors stem from a male donor with ankylosing spondylitis or in good health (not recorded which).

In its sample, this clonotype was seen once. The chain carries TRBV29-1 and TRBJ2-3, with D possibly being TRBD1 (6 bases). Germline-derived CDR1 and CDR2 are SQVTM and ANQGSEA. V dropped 7 bases and J dropped 4 bases, with 15 bases sitting between them. CDR3 length: 13 amino acids. The CDR3 nucleotides read TGCAGCGCCCGTAGGGGGTACCCAGATACGCAGTATTTT. Translation gives CSARRGYPDTQYF.

This clonotype showed up just a few times. This rearrangement joins TRBV20-1 to TRBJ2-7; D is ambiguous. Germline CDR1 reads DFQATT; CDR2 reads SNEGSKA (reference sequence). V gave up 0 bases and J gave up 0 bases, with 6 bases separating them. The CDR3 has 13 residues. The DNA for the CDR3 is TGCAGTGCTAGAGATAGCCACTCCTACGAGCAGTACTTC. Its protein is CSARDSHSYEQYF.

On this clonotype itself: Germline and junction disagree at one end, which may indicate a read error. V gene TRBV29-1 combines with J gene TRBJ2-7; 8 bases align to TRBD1. Germline V CDR1 and CDR2: SQVTM, ANQGSEA. This CDR3 is 13 amino acids long. The CDR3 spells CSVRQGSSHEQYF. The CDR3 DNA is TGCAGCGTGCGACAGGGGTCCTCCCACGAGCAGTACTTC.

This chain joins TRBV29-1 and TRBJ2-7; 11 nucleotides agree with TRBD2. The V gene's germline CDR1 is SQVTM and CDR2 ANQGSEA. V was pared by 6 bases and J by 3 bases, with 7 bases of the junction left unmatched. The CDR3 runs 14 residues. The DNA of the CDR3 is TGCAGCGTGACCGTAGCGGGAGGGTTCTACGAGCAGTACTTC. It encodes CSVTVAGGFYEQYF.

The rearrangement joins TRBV4-2 to TRBJ2-7, with 7 bases lining up with TRBD1. The V gene end was trimmed by 0 bases and the J gene end by 2 bases; junction bases not matched to a gene: 4. Germline V lookup: CDR1 LGHNA, CDR2 YNFKEQ. This CDR3 is 15 amino acids long. In DNA, the CDR3 is TGTGCCAGCAGCCAAGACAGGGGGAAAGCCTACGAGCAGTACTTC. Amino acid sequence: CASSQDRGKAYEQYF.

V usage is TRBV20-1 and J usage is TRBJ2-3, with D perhaps being TRBD1 or TRBD2 (5 bases each). Germline CDR1 DFQATT, CDR2 SNEGSKA (reference sequence). This CDR3 is built from 16 residues. The V and J ends lost 0 bases and 4 bases respectively, with 17 bases between them. The CDR3 here is CSARDLWGFGSDTQYF. CDR3 bases: TGCAGTGCTAGAGATTTATGGGGGTTCGGGTCAGATACGCAGTATTTT.

The rearrangement uses TRBV5-6 and TRBJ2-1; D is unresolved. CDR1 and CDR2 (germline): SGHDT, YYEEEE. Trimming stripped 6 bases from V and 4 bases from J, with 11 bases between. There are 13 residues in the CDR3. CDR3 region: CASNGPGYNEQFF. For the CDR3, the DNA is TGTGCCAGCAACGGACCCGGATACAATGAGCAGTTCTTC.

This clonotype was recorded many times. V and J are TRBV12-3 or TRBV12-4 and TRBJ2-2, with no clear D. The CDR3 consists of 15 residues. V gave up 3 bases and J gave up 1 base, with 9 bases separating them. CDR3 in DNA: TGTGCCAGCAGTTTTCCCAGGATGAACACCGGGGAGCTGTTTTTT. Protein sequence: CASSFPRMNTGELFF.